What follows describes a single TCR beta chain. Its antigen is not known. This record comes from a study of cytomegalovirus exposure and HLA in healthy donors. Study-wide findings and caveats: Because they were indistinguishable, some V segments, including TRBV6-2 and TRBV6-3, were excluded. CMV serostatus stood as the only immune exposure information on hand.

The ends were cut back, 2 bases at V and 3 bases at J, with 10 bases in the middle. The CDR3 extends over 14 amino acids. Germline V gene sequence: CDR1 LNHDA, CDR2 SQIVND (reference sequence). The PCR had 60 Vbeta and 13 Jbeta primers. This table comes from immunoSEQ multiplex PCR, and its TCRdb copy is limited to in-frame clones, with some not included. There are around 170,000 clones in the sample; about four fifths occur only once, and about 2.6% lies in the top ten. Sequenced material: PBMCs. The chain joins TRBV19 to TRBJ1-2; D not resolved. The sequence was obtained from a woman aged 45-60 years in good health and CMV-seropositive. The CDR3 is CASSILRQDYGYTF. As DNA, the CDR3 is TGTGCCAGTAGTATACTCCGCCAGGACTATGGCTACACCTTC.